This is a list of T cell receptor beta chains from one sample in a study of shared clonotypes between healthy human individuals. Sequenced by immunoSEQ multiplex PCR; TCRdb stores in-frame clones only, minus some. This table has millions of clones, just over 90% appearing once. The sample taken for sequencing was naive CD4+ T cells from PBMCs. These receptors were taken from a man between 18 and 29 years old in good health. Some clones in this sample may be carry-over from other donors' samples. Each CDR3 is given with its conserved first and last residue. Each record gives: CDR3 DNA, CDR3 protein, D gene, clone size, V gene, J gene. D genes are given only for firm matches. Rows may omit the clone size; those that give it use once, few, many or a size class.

cdr3_nt: TGTGCCAGCAGCAATAGCGGGAGTGCAGATACGCAGTATTTT
cdr3_aa: CASSNSGSADTQYF
d_call: TRBD2
clone_size: .
v_call: TRBV5-6
j_call: TRBJ2-3

cdr3_nt: TGTGCCAGCAACCTGGGGGCAACTAATGAAAAACTGTTTTTT
cdr3_aa: CASNLGATNEKLFF
d_call: .
clone_size: once
v_call: TRBV7-2
j_call: TRBJ1-4

cdr3_nt: TGTGCCAGTAGCATCCGGGGCCCAAGAGCTAACTATGGCTACACCTTC
cdr3_aa: CASSIRGPRANYGYTF
d_call: .
clone_size: once
v_call: TRBV19
j_call: TRBJ1-2

cdr3_nt: TGTGCCAGCTCCCACACCGAATACGAGCAGTACTTC
cdr3_aa: CASSHTEYEQYF
d_call: .
clone_size: once
v_call: TRBV18
j_call: TRBJ2-7

cdr3_nt: TGTGCCAGTAGTATAGTACAGGGCCATTTAAACATTCAGTACTTC
cdr3_aa: CASSIVQGHLNIQYF
d_call: .
clone_size: .
v_call: TRBV19
j_call: TRBJ2-4

cdr3_nt: TGTGCCAGCAACGCGGAGGTACGGGATACGCAGTATTTT
cdr3_aa: CASNAEVRDTQYF
d_call: .
clone_size: .
v_call: TRBV7-8
j_call: TRBJ2-3

cdr3_nt: TGTGCCAGCAGCGCACAGACAGGGTCCGACGAGCAGTACTTC
cdr3_aa: CASSAQTGSDEQYF
d_call: TRBD1
clone_size: .
v_call: TRBV9
j_call: TRBJ2-7

cdr3_nt: TGTGCCAGCAGCGTAGACAGGGAGGGCACAGATACGCAGTATTTT
cdr3_aa: CASSVDREGTDTQYF
d_call: .
clone_size: .
v_call: TRBV9
j_call: TRBJ2-3

cdr3_nt: TGTGCCTGGGGCCTCCGGGACAGCAATAATTCACCCCTCCACTTT
cdr3_aa: CAWGLRDSNNSPLHF
d_call: TRBD1
clone_size: .
v_call: TRBV30
j_call: TRBJ1-6

cdr3_nt: TGCGCCAGCAGCCAAGATATAATGACGGGGGTCTTCGGCTACACCTTC
cdr3_aa: CASSQDIMTGVFGYTF
d_call: .
clone_size: .
v_call: TRBV4-3
j_call: TRBJ1-2

cdr3_nt: TGTGCCAGCAGTGTAGAACAGAACACAGATACGCAGTATTTT
cdr3_aa: CASSVEQNTDTQYF
d_call: .
clone_size: .
v_call: TRBV2
j_call: TRBJ2-3

cdr3_nt: TGTGCCAGCAGCCAGACAGGGGGTCCCTACGAGCAGTACTTC
cdr3_aa: CASSQTGGPYEQYF
d_call: TRBD1
clone_size: once
v_call: TRBV7-2
j_call: TRBJ2-7